This TCR beta chain was captured in a study of T cells expressing NK-cell markers. TCRdb reprocessed the 5' RACE reads; each CDR3 protein has one entry and no DNA is given. The repertoire shows 400,000 to 550,000 distinct CDR3 sequences; the top ten hold 7.3%. Germline V gives CDR1 MNHEY, CDR2 SVGAGI. This CDR3 spans 16 amino acids. The TCR was taken from a woman aged 18-70 years in good health. The chain carries TRBV6-5 and TRBJ2-2; TCRdb proposes TRBD1, but this gene call is untestable without DNA. Sequencing was carried out using blood T cells: a sorted CD56 or NKG2C T cell subset, CD4+ or CD8+ T cells, or bulk PBMC T cells (not recorded which). The CDR3 protein is CASSYEGQGSGGELFF.